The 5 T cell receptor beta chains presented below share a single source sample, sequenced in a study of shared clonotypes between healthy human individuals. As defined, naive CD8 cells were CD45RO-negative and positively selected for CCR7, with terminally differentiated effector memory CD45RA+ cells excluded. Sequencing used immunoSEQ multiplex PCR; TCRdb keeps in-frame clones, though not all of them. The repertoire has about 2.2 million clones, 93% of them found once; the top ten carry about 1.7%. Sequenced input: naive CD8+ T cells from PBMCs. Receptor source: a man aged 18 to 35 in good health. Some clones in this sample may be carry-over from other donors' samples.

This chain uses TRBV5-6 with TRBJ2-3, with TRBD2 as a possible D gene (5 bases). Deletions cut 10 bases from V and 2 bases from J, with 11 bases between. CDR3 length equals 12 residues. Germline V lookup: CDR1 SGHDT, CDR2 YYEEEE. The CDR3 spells CAVGKNTDTQYF. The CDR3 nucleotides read TGTGCCGTCGGGAAAAACACAGATACGCAGTATTTT.

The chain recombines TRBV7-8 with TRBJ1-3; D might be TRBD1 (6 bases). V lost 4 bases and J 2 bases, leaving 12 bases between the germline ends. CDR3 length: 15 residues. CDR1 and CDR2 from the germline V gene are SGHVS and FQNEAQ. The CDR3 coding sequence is TGTGCCAGCAGCTCCCGTGGGGGGCCTGGAAACACCATATATTTT. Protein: CASSSRGGPGNTIYF.

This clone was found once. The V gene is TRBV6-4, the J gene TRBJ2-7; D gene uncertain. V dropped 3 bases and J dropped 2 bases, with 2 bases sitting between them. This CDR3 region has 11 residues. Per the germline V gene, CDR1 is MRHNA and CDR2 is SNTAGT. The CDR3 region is CASSEPYEQYF. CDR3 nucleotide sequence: TGTGCCAGCAGTGAACCCTACGAGCAGTACTTC.

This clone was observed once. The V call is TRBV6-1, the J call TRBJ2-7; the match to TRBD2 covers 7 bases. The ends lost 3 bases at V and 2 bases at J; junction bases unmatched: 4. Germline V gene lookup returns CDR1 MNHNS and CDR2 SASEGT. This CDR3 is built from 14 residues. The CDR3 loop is CASSDTSATYEQYF. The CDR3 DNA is TGTGCCAGCAGTGATACTAGCGCGACCTACGAGCAGTACTTC.

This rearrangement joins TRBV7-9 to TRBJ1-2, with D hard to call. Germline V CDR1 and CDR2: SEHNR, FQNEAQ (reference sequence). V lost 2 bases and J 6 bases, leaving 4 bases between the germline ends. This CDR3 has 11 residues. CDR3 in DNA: TGTGCCAGCAGCTTAAAAGATGGCTACACCTTC. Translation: CASSLKDGYTF.